These 30 T cell receptor beta chains were all obtained from the same sample, sequenced in a study of beta chain features in type 1 diabetes. Every bit of the isolated RNA underwent reverse transcription, so sequencing read expressed TCRB transcripts. This table comes from immunoSEQ multiplex PCR, and its TCRdb copy is limited to in-frame clones, with some not included. The table lists 120,000 to 150,000 clones, around 9.3% of them singletons. The sample taken for sequencing was naive CD4+ T cells from blood. These receptors all stem from a man younger than 30 in good health.

This clone was found a few times. V is TRBV5-1 and J is TRBJ1-1, with a possible D match to TRBD1 (5 bases). CDR3 length: 14 amino acids. Germline V gene lookup returns CDR1 SGHRS and CDR2 YFSETQ. V was cut by 1 base and J by 1 base, with 8 bases left in between. The CDR3 spells CASSLQGANTEAFF. The CDR3 nucleotides are TGCGCCAGCAGCTTGCAGGGTGCGAACACTGAAGCTTTCTTT.

This clone was found many times. The chain recombines TRBV7-9 with TRBJ2-3; D perhaps matches TRBD2 (5 bases). The CDR3 sequence is 13 residues long. From germline, CDR1 is SEHNR and CDR2 FQNEAQ (reference sequence). The V and J ends lost 2 bases and 8 bases respectively, with 11 bases between them. CDR3 loop: CASSLPGTATQYF. The CDR3 DNA reads as TGTGCCAGCAGCTTACCGGGAACCGCTACGCAGTATTTT.

This rearrangement joins TRBV10-1 to TRBJ2-3, with D possibly TRBD2 on 5 matching bases. This CDR3 spans 13 amino acids. V lost 3 bases and J lost 10, with 14 bases in between. Germline CDR1 WNHNN, CDR2 SYGVQD (reference sequence). CDR3 DNA sequence: TGCGCCAGCAGTGAAATTGTAAGCGGTCCGCAGTATTTT. Translated: CASSEIVSGPQYF.

This clone was observed many times. The gene calls are TRBV7-9 and TRBJ2-3; D gene uncertain. Between the trimmed V and J ends, which lost 0 bases and 1 base, there was a span of 5 bases. This CDR3 has 14 residues. From germline, CDR1 is SEHNR and CDR2 FQNEAQ (reference sequence). Here the CDR3 DNA reads TGTGCCAGCAGCTTAGCCGGTGGCACAGATACGCAGTATTTT. Its translation is CASSLAGGTDTQYF.

The rearrangement links TRBV11-2 to TRBJ2-7; 8 bases agree with TRBD1. The CDR3 has 15 amino acids. Germline V gives CDR1 SGHAT, CDR2 FQNNGV. Trimming took 5 bases from V and 4 from J; bases not matched to a gene: 10. CDR3 protein: CASSGIRGRGYEQYF. Here the CDR3 DNA reads TGTGCCAGCAGCGGCATCAGGGGGCGCGGGTACGAGCAGTACTTC.

The chain carries TRBV9 and TRBJ2-3, with D possibly matching TRBD1 (8 bases). Deletions cut 0 bases from V and 2 bases from J, with 19 bases between. Per germline, CDR1 SGDLS and CDR2 YYNGEE. The CDR3 covers 18 residues. The CDR3 loop reads CASSVAGGGQGITDTQYF. CDR3 nucleotides: TGTGCCAGCAGCGTAGCGGGAGGAGGACAGGGTATCACAGATACGCAGTATTTT. The full variable domain, with the rest looked up from reference TRBV9 and TRBJ2-3, is DSGVTQTPKHLITATGQRVTLRCSPRSGDLSVYWYQQSLDQGLQFLIQYYNGEERAKGNILERFSAQQFPDLHSELNLSSLELGDSALYFCASSVAGGGQGITDTQYFGPGTRLTVL.

The chain recombines TRBV28 with TRBJ2-3, with 7 positions matching TRBD2. After removal of 7 bases from V and 2 bases from J, the junction contained 9 bases not matched to a gene. The CDR3 sequence is 15 residues long. Germline CDR1 is MDHEN and CDR2 is SYDVKM. The CDR3 is CASNRGGATTDTQYF. In DNA, the CDR3 is TGTGCCAGCAATCGGGGAGGGGCCACCACAGATACGCAGTATTTT.

The genes are TRBV7-2 and TRBJ2-1; a possible D gene is TRBD1 (7 bases). V lost 4 bases and J 4 bases, leaving 14 bases between the germline ends. The germline CDR1 and CDR2 sequences are SGHTA and FQGNSA. The CDR3 has 15 amino acids. CDR3 sequence reads: CASSYDRDFYNEQFF. The CDR3 DNA sequence: TGTGCCAGCAGCTACGACAGGGACTTTTACAATGAGCAGTTCTTC.

The chain carries TRBV5-4 and TRBJ1-4; 9 bases agree with TRBD1. The V segment lost 0 bases and the J segment 6 bases; nucleotides outside the gene matches: 9. Germline V gene data show CDR1 as SGHNT and CDR2 as YYREEE (reference sequence). The CDR3 runs to 17 residues. The DNA of the CDR3 is TGTGCCAGCAGCTTGGGACAGGGGGGGTATGAAGATGAAAAACTGTTTTTT. Its translation: CASSLGQGGYEDEKLFF.

The chain recombines TRBV7-9 with TRBJ2-7; 10 bases fit TRBD1. Unmatched junction bases numbered 1, after V lost 1 base and J lost 1 base. Germline CDR1 is SEHNR and CDR2 is FQNEAQ (reference sequence). There are 15 residues in the CDR3. For the CDR3, the DNA is TGTGCCAGCAGCTTAGAGGGACAGGGGTCCTACGAGCAGTACTTC. Translated, it gives CASSLEGQGSYEQYF.

The chain is built from TRBV5-1 and TRBJ2-6, with 9 bases that match TRBD1. V was clipped by 0 bases and J by 0 bases; unmatched bases: 4. Germline CDR1 and CDR2: SGHRS and YFSETQ. The CDR3 is made up of 18 amino acids. CDR3 nucleotide sequence: TGCGCCAGCAGCTTGGTGGGGACAGGGTACTCTGGGGCCAACGTCCTGACTTTC. It is translated as CASSLVGTGYSGANVLTF.

V gene TRBV15 combines with J gene TRBJ2-6; 7 bases are shared with TRBD1. The CDR3 sequence is 18 residues long. The trim removed 5 bases at V and 0 bases at J, leaving 10 bases unmatched. CDR1 LNHNV and CDR2 YYDKDF come from the germline V gene (reference sequence). CDR3 region: CATSGRQGQRSGANVLTF. DNA for the CDR3: TGTGCCACCAGCGGAAGACAGGGCCAACGCTCTGGGGCCAACGTCCTGACTTTC.

This clone was detected only a few times. V and J are TRBV6-6 and TRBJ1-2; D possibly corresponds to TRBD1 (5 bases). Germline V gives CDR1 MNHNY, CDR2 SVGAGI (reference sequence). V shed 6 bases and J shed 6 bases, with 14 bases lying between them. CDR3 length: 13 amino acids. CDR3 in DNA: TGTGCCAGCAGGGATGGGGGGTTAGATGGCTACACCTTC. It encodes CASRDGGLDGYTF.

The chain couples TRBV28 to TRBJ2-7, with D perhaps matching TRBD1 (6 bases). V was clipped by 4 bases and J by 0 bases, with 19 bases between them. The CDR3 totals 17 residues. Looked up from germline, CDR1 is MDHEN and CDR2 is SYDVKM. CDR3 DNA sequence: TGTGCCAGCAGTTCCCCCCCGGGGACAACCTTCTCCTACGAGCAGTACTTC. Translating gives CASSSPPGTTFSYEQYF.

This clone was detected only a few times. V usage is TRBV11-2 and J usage is TRBJ2-3, with TRBD2 matching over 11 bases. The junction had 4 bases not matched to a gene; V was cut back by 3 bases and J by 5 bases. Germline CDR1 and CDR2: SGHAT and FQNNGV. This CDR3 spans 15 amino acids. This chain's CDR3 is CASSLSSGRRDTQYF. CDR3 DNA sequence: TGTGCCAGCAGCTTGTCTAGCGGGAGGCGAGATACGCAGTATTTT.

The CDR3 region has the DNA TGCGCCAGCAGCCTCGCGGGGATCCAGCAGTTCTTC. Protein: CASSLAGIQQFF. This chain uses TRBV5-1 with TRBJ2-1; a weak D match, TRBD2 (6 bases). Germline V gene data show CDR1 as SGHRS and CDR2 as YFSETQ. CDR3 length: 12 amino acids. Trimming pared 4 bases from V and 11 bases from J, leaving 13 bases between.

This clone was seen a few times. This chain links TRBV7-8 with TRBJ1-2, with 10 bases lining up with TRBD1. Germline assignment: CDR1 SGHVS and CDR2 FQNEAQ. The CDR3 runs 14 residues. The J segment lost 4 bases and the V segment lost 5 bases, leaving 4 bases of the junction unmatched. The CDR3 protein is CASSPDRGSYGYTF. CDR3 sequence (DNA): TGTGCCAGCAGCCCGGACAGGGGGTCCTATGGCTACACCTTC.

A few counts support this clone. The chain uses TRBV7-9 and TRBJ1-6; TRBD1 aligns across 7 bases. CDR1 is SEHNR and CDR2 is FQNEAQ in the germline V gene (reference sequence). The CDR3 runs 15 residues. The V segment lost 5 bases and the J segment 6 bases; nucleotides outside the gene matches: 7. CDR3 in amino acids: CASSPRDSANSPLHF. The CDR3 nucleotides read TGTGCCAGCAGCCCCCGGGACAGTGCTAATTCACCCCTCCACTTT.

This clone was observed a handful of times. The V gene is TRBV28, the J gene TRBJ2-7; TRBD1 matches at 8 bases. CDR1 and CDR2 from the germline V gene are MDHEN and SYDVKM. J was trimmed by 2 bases and V by 11 bases; bases with no gene match: 11. This CDR3 has 14 residues. CDR3 region: CAAVKPGQAYEQYF. DNA of the CDR3: TGTGCCGCCGTTAAACCGGGACAGGCCTACGAGCAGTACTTC.

This clone was observed a few times. This chain links TRBV2 with TRBJ1-1; the match to TRBD1 covers 8 bases. CDR1 is SNHLY, CDR2 FYNNEI, per germline. Germline trimming cut 6 bases from V and 5 bases from J; bases unmatched to any gene: 2. The CDR3 loop spans 12 amino acids. The CDR3 sequence: CASSRQGTEAFF. The CDR3 coding sequence is TGTGCCAGCAGCCGACAGGGGACTGAAGCTTTCTTT.

This clone has more than one count but fewer than ten. The V gene is TRBV7-9, the J gene TRBJ2-1, with TRBD2 as a possible D gene (6 bases). There are 16 residues in the CDR3. Trimming removed 5 bases from V and 0 bases from J, with 14 bases in between. Germline V gene data show CDR1 as SEHNR and CDR2 as FQNEAQ (reference sequence). CDR3 nucleotides: TGTGCCAGCAGCACGGGGACTCCGAGCTCCTACAATGAGCAGTTCTTC. Protein product: CASSTGTPSSYNEQFF.

The rearrangement joins TRBV30 to TRBJ2-2; D perhaps matches TRBD1 (6 bases). V lost 2 bases, J lost 0 bases, and 7 bases lay in between. Per the germline V gene, CDR1 is GTSNPN and CDR2 is SVGIG (reference sequence). This CDR3 contains 14 residues. CDR3 residues: CAWSRTANTGELFF. For the CDR3, the DNA is TGTGCCTGGAGTCGGACAGCGAACACCGGGGAGCTGTTTTTT.

The chain combines TRBV5-1 with TRBJ2-3; TRBD2 agrees at 12 bases. CDR1 is SGHRS and CDR2 is YFSETQ in the germline V gene. The CDR3 length is 18 residues. Trimming took 4 bases from V and 0 from J; bases not matched to a gene: 9. This CDR3 reads CASSPGTSGYSSTDTQYF. CDR3 coding DNA: TGCGCCAGCAGCCCCGGGACTAGCGGGTACTCTAGCACAGATACGCAGTATTTT.

This clone has more than one count but fewer than ten. The same CDR3 also results from other DNA sequences found in this sample. The chain carries TRBV5-1 and TRBJ2-1, with 8 positions matching TRBD1. This CDR3 is built from 16 residues. Germline CDR1 is SGHRS and CDR2 is YFSETQ. With 3 bases clipped from V and 0 bases from J, the junction kept 5 bases outside the gene matches. As DNA, the CDR3 is TGCGCCAGCAGCTGGAGACAGGGGAGCTCCTACAATGAGCAGTTCTTC. Translating gives CASSWRQGSSYNEQFF.

This clone was seen repeatedly, ten times or more. The rearrangement links TRBV7-2 to TRBJ1-1; a possible D gene is TRBD1 (5 bases). CDR3 length: 14 residues. Germline lookup yields CDR1 SGHTA and CDR2 FQGNSA. V lost 2 bases to trimming and J lost 1 base, with 8 bases between them. The CDR3, as DNA: TGTGCCAGCAGCTTACCGGACAAGAACACTGAAGCTTTCTTT. It specifies CASSLPDKNTEAFF.

This clone has more than one count but fewer than ten. The rearrangement uses TRBV7-2 and TRBJ2-5; D is uncertain. V gave up 2 bases and J gave up 0 bases, with 10 bases separating them. The CDR3 is 15 amino acids. In germline, CDR1 is SGHTA, CDR2 FQGNSA. CDR3 sequence reads: CASSLFSGYQETQYF. For the CDR3, the DNA is TGTGCCAGCAGCTTATTTTCCGGGTACCAAGAGACCCAGTACTTC. Supplemented by reference TRBV7-2 and TRBJ2-5, the full variable domain reads GAGVSQSPSNKVTEKGKDVELRCDPISGHTALYWYRQSLGQGLEFLIYFQGNSAPDKSGLPSDRFSAERTGGSVSTLTIQRTQQEDSAVYLCASSLFSGYQETQYFGPGTRLLVL.

The chain joins TRBV5-1 to TRBJ2-3; D is perhaps TRBD2 (5 bases). Germline V gene data show CDR1 as SGHRS and CDR2 as YFSETQ. The CDR3 loop spans 15 amino acids. The V end lost 1 base, the J end lost 2 bases, and 11 bases lay between the germline ends. The CDR3 region is CASSLLRAYTDTQYF. In nucleotides, the CDR3 is TGCGCCAGCAGCTTGTTGCGGGCTTACACAGATACGCAGTATTTT.

This clone was counted between two and nine times. For the CDR3, the DNA is TGCGCCAGCAGCCAAGCAGGCTTGAACACTGAAGCTTTCTTT. Translation gives CASSQAGLNTEAFF. This chain joins TRBV4-1 and TRBJ1-1; no definite D call. Germline assignment: CDR1 MGHRA and CDR2 YSYEKL. This CDR3 comprises 14 residues. The V end was cut by 1 base, the J end by 0 bases, with 6 bases between.

This chain joins TRBV7-2 and TRBJ1-1, with TRBD1 as a possible D gene (6 bases). CDR3 length: 13 residues. The ends were cut back, 8 bases at V and 7 bases at J, with 17 bases in the middle. Germline CDR1 SGHTA, CDR2 FQGNSA. The CDR3 sequence is CASALEGGNEAFF. For the CDR3, the DNA is TGTGCCAGCGCCCTAGAGGGGGGGAATGAAGCTTTCTTT.

The genes are TRBV25-1 and TRBJ1-3; D is unresolved. The CDR3 covers 14 residues. Per the germline V gene, CDR1 is MGHDK and CDR2 is SYGVNS. The ends were cut back, 3 bases at V and 4 bases at J, with 10 bases in the middle. CDR3 in DNA: TGTGCCAGCAGTGACCCCGGGGAAGGAAACACCATATATTTT. Translation: CASSDPGEGNTIYF.